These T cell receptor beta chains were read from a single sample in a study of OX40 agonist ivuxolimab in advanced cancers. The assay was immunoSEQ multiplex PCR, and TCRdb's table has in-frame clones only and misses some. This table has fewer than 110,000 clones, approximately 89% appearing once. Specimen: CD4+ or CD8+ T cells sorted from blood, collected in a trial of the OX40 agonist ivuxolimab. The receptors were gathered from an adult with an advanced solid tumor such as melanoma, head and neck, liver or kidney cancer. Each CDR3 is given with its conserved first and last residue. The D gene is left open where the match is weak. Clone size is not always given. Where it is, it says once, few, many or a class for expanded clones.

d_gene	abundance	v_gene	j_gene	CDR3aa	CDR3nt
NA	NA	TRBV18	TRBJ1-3	CASSPSEASSGNTIYF	TGTGCCAGCTCACCGTCAGAGGCGAGCTCTGGAAACACCATATATTTT
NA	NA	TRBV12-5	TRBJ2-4	CASGFQRAKNIQYF	TGTGCTAGTGGTTTCCAGAGGGCCAAAAACATTCAGTACTTC
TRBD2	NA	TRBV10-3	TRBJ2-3	CAINRLAGGTDTQYF	TGTGCCATCAACCGACTAGCGGGGGGCACAGATACGCAGTATTTT
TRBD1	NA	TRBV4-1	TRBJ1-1	CASSQGGTGSLTEAFF	TGCGCCAGCAGCCAAGGTGGGACAGGGAGCCTCACTGAAGCTTTCTTT
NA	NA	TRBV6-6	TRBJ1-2	CASSYGGSNYGYTF	TGTGCCAGCAGTTATGGTGGCAGTAACTATGGCTACACCTTC
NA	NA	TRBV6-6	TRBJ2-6	CAGQGTYSGANVLTF	TGTGCCGGCCAGGGGACCTACTCTGGGGCCAACGTCCTGACTTTC
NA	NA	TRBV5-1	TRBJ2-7	CASSEDVMGYEQYF	TGCGCCAGCAGCGAGGACGTAATGGGATACGAGCAGTACTTC
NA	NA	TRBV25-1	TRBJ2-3	CASSGPRGTDTQYF	TGTGCCAGCAGTGGGCCCAGGGGAACAGATACGCAGTATTTT
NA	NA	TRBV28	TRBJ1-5	CASSLDQGPSQPQHF	TGTGCCAGCAGTTTAGACCAGGGGCCATCTCAGCCCCAGCATTTT
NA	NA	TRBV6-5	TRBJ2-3	CASSSPARTDTQYF	TGTGCCAGCAGTTCCCCGGCCCGCACAGATACGCAGTATTTT
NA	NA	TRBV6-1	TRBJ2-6	CASSEGSSGANVLTF	TGTGCCAGCAGTGAGGGCAGCTCTGGGGCCAACGTCCTGACTTTC
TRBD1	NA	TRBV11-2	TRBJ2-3	CASIPGQGPDTQYF	TGTGCCAGCATCCCGGGACAGGGACCAGATACGCAGTATTTT
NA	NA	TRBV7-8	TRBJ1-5	CASSFEGGLQPQHF	TGTGCCAGCAGCTTTGAGGGGGGTCTCCAGCCCCAGCATTTT
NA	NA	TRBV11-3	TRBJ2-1	CASSLGGAGFNEQFF	TGTGCCAGCAGCTTAGGGGGGGCTGGTTTCAATGAGCAGTTCTTC
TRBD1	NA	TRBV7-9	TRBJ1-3	CASSSDRDVHTIYF	TGTGCCAGCAGCTCGGACAGGGACGTCCACACCATATATTTT
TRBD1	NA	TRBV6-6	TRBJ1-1	CASLQGAPSDEAFF	TGTGCCAGCCTACAGGGGGCGCCGAGCGATGAAGCTTTCTTT
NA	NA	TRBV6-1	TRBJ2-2	CASTDGSANTGELFF	TGTGCCAGCACAGACGGGAGCGCGAACACCGGGGAGCTGTTTTTT
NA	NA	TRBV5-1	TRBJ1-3	CASSLAGLSSGNTIYF	TGCGCCAGCAGCTTAGCCGGACTGAGCTCTGGAAACACCATATATTTT
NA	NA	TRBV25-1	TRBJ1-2	CASSEDFQGRYGYTF	TGTGCCAGCAGTGAAGATTTTCAAGGTCGGTATGGCTACACCTTC
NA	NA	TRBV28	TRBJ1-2	CASSLRGLDGYTF	TGTGCCAGCAGTTTACGGGGGCTCGACGGCTACACCTTC
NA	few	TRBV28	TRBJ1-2	CASSRLTGGQANYGYTF	TGTGCCAGCAGTCGATTAACCGGGGGTCAAGCTAACTATGGCTACACCTTC